This TCR beta chain was identified during a study of long-term antiretroviral therapy in people with HIV. Study-wide background: The oldest specimens predate the 2015 immediate-ART recommendation by about a decade.

Runs used v3.0 of the immunoSEQ assay and were done at survey level. Per-sample targets for sequencing were about 35,000-50,000 T-cell genomes. Using immunoSEQ multiplex PCR, the repertoire was profiled, and TCRdb retains in-frame clones only, with some absent. The sample has fewer than 30,000 clones, about 80% seen once; the top ten hold around 6%. All participants with HIV were treated in the United States. CDR1 is MNHEY and CDR2 is SVGAGI in the germline V gene. The CDR3 spans 13 residues. V shed 6 bases and J shed 4 bases, with 9 bases lying between them. The chain employs TRBV6-5 and TRBJ2-2; unclear D gene. The TCR originated in a man aged 30 to 39 with HIV. The sample consisted of unsorted PBMCs, taken 0.7 years before starting antiretroviral therapy. The CDR3 DNA is TGTGCCAGCAGCCCCGACACCACCGGGGAGCTGTTTTTT. The encoded protein is CASSPDTTGELFF.